These 8 T cell receptor beta chains came from one sample sequenced in a study of blood T cell repertoires in COVID-19. Some clones are missing from TCRdb's copy, which holds only in-frame ones; the method was immunoSEQ multiplex PCR. The table lists fewer than 250,000 clones, about 82% of them singletons. Sequencing was performed on peripheral blood. The receptor set was obtained from a woman of 80 years or more with COVID-19, enrolled during active disease.

This clone appeared a single time. The gene calls are TRBV7-8 and TRBJ1-6; D gene uncertain. Trimming cost V 3 bases and J 0 bases, with 6 bases left between them. The CDR3 has 15 residues. The germline V gene has CDR1 SGHVS and CDR2 FQNEAQ. CDR3 sequence (DNA): TGTGCCAGCAGCTTCCGTAGCTCCTATAATTCACCCCTCCACTTT. Its protein is CASSFRSSYNSPLHF.

V and J are TRBV5-4 and TRBJ2-7; no firm D call. The CDR3 has 13 residues. With 3 bases removed from V and 0 bases from J, the gap between germline ends came to 7 bases. In germline, CDR1 is SGHNT, CDR2 YYREEE (reference sequence). The CDR3 DNA is TGTGCCAGCAGCTCCCATAGCTCCTACGAGCAGTACGTC. Protein sequence: CASSSHSSYEQYV.

The chain couples TRBV10-3 to TRBJ2-1; 11 nucleotides match TRBD2. The length of the CDR3 is 15 residues. CDR1 is ENHRY and CDR2 is SYGVKD in the germline V gene. V shed 5 bases, J shed 2 bases, and the junction held 2 bases outside the gene matches. The CDR3 DNA follows: TGTGCCATCAGTCTAGCGGGGGGCGCCTACAATGAGCAGTTCTTC. This sequence encodes CAISLAGGAYNEQFF.

This rearrangement joins TRBV10-3 to TRBJ1-4; no clear D. Trimming stripped 5 bases from V and 3 bases from J, with 7 bases between. Germline lookup yields CDR1 ENHRY and CDR2 SYGVKD. The CDR3 sequence is 13 residues long. The CDR3 DNA reads as TGTGCCATCAGTCGGGTCTCTAATGAAAAACTGTTTTTT. Translated: CAISRVSNEKLFF.

The gene calls are TRBV9 and TRBJ1-1, with 7 bases matching TRBD1. The CDR3 runs 15 residues. Per germline, CDR1 SGDLS and CDR2 YYNGEE. The V and J ends lost 3 bases and 5 bases, in that order; junction bases with no gene match: 10. As DNA, the CDR3 is TGTGCCAGCAGCGATACAGGGGCCTTGGGGACTGAAGCTTTCTTT. It translates to CASSDTGALGTEAFF.

The CDR3 here is CATSDSGGEQFF. The CDR3 DNA follows: TGTGCCACCAGTGATTCAGGGGGTGAGCAGTTCTTC. The rearrangement joins TRBV24-1 to TRBJ2-1, with 7 bases aligning to TRBD1. The V segment lost 2 bases and the J segment 9 bases; nucleotides outside the gene matches: 0. The CDR3 length is 12 residues. Germline V gene lookup returns CDR1 KGHDR and CDR2 SFDVKD.

CDR3 sequence reads: CATSDLPTAGGSYNEQFF. The CDR3 DNA reads TGTGCCACCAGTGACCTACCGACGGCAGGGGGGTCCTACAATGAGCAGTTCTTC. This chain uses TRBV24-1 with TRBJ2-1, with D perhaps matching TRBD1 (7 bases). Between the trimmed V and J ends, which lost 4 bases and 1 base, there was a span of 19 bases. CDR3 length: 18 residues. Germline CDR1 and CDR2: KGHDR and SFDVKD.

The chain recombines TRBV28 with TRBJ1-3, with 7 bases aligning to TRBD1. The J segment lost 8 bases and the V segment lost 4 bases, leaving 5 bases of the junction unmatched. The CDR3 runs to 13 residues. Germline CDR1 is MDHEN and CDR2 is SYDVKM. CDR3 protein: CASSYTGEDTIYF. The DNA of the CDR3 is TGTGCCAGCAGTTATACAGGGGAGGACACCATATATTTT.